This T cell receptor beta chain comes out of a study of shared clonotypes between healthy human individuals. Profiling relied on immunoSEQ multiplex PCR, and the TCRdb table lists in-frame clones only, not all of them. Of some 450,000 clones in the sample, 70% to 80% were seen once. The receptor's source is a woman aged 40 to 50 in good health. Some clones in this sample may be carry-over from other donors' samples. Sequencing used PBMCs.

CDR3: CARSLETGGDTQYF. DNA of the CDR3: TGTGCCAGAAGCTTGGAGACAGGGGGGGATACGCAGTATTTT. J is TRBJ2-3 and V is TRBV5-3; TRBD1 aligns across 9 bases. TRBV5-3 belongs to the ORF category, with a function that is uncertain. Trimming took 0 bases from V and 6 from J; bases not matched to a gene: 2. The CDR3 extends over 14 amino acids.